This record concerns one T cell receptor beta chain sequence. These data are taken from a study of cytomegalovirus exposure and HLA in healthy donors. Assay used: immunoSEQ multiplex PCR; TCRdb lists only in-frame clones, some missing. The table includes some 180,000 clones, about 81% detected once. Sequencing was carried out using PBMCs. The sequence derives from a woman aged 30 to 39 in good health and CMV-seronegative.

This CDR3 is CASSDFGTANTGELFF. The DNA of the CDR3 is TGCGCCAGCAGTGATTTCGGGACTGCGAACACCGGGGAGCTGTTTTTT. The chain combines TRBV10-1 with TRBJ2-2, with D maybe TRBD2 (6 bases). CDR3 size: 16 residues. The germline CDR1 and CDR2 sequences are WNHNN and SYGVQD (reference sequence). Trimming cost V 3 bases and J 0 bases, with 11 bases left between them.